Given below is one T cell receptor (beta chain) in context. Antigen specificity is unknown. TCRdb keeps only in-frame clones here, not all; method: immunoSEQ multiplex PCR. This sample has around 140,000 clones, with about 91% found just once. The record originates from a study of T cell responses to AZD1222 COVID-19 vaccine. CDR3 size: 18 residues. The V and J ends lost 5 bases and 2 bases respectively, with 25 bases between them. Germline V gene data show CDR1 as MDHEN and CDR2 as SYDVKM. Study-wide points: Receipt of two AZD1222 doses was followed by a rise in Spike-specific TCR breadth and depth. Reportedly, nearly half of unique spike TCRs recognized epitopes outside B.1.351/B.1.1.7 mutations.

V is TRBV28 and J is TRBJ2-7; tentatively, D is TRBD1 or TRBD2 (6 bases each). The TCR sequence derives from an adult who received the AZD1222 COVID-19 vaccine. Sequenced material: peripheral blood, taken 28 days after the second AZD1222 dose. The chain's CDR3 is CASSTTGWRGTFPYEQYF. The CDR3 DNA sequence: TGTGCCAGCAGTACTACAGGGTGGAGGGGGACTTTTCCCTACGAGCAGTACTTC.